The clone carrying this T cell receptor (beta chain) has only a few counts. Its antigen is not known. Scientists made TCR beta libraries using quantitative 5'-RACE with molecular barcodes. TCRdb re-called the 5' RACE reads with MiXCR, one entry per CDR3 protein. Among about 750,000 distinct CDR3 sequences listed, around a fifth were seen once. The record originates from a study of CD8 T cells in ankylosing spondylitis. Study outcomes and limitations: There was reportedly significant enrichment of clones that were disease-linked in matched ankylosing spondylitis synovial fluid. Certain motif variants had earlier been reported in reactive arthritis synovial fluid and blood. A motif in TCR beta, a set of under ten highly homologous variants, appeared characteristic of ankylosing spondylitis blood.

Germline trimming cut 1 base from V and 6 bases from J; bases unmatched to any gene: 6. CDR3 length equals 15 residues. The V call is TRBV12-3 or TRBV12-4, the J call TRBJ1-5; 7 bases match TRBD1. Sequenced input: blood, either unsorted or a sorted T cell fraction (not recorded which). This receptor was identified in a male donor with ankylosing spondylitis. The CDR3 sequence: CASSLGAGGGQPQHF. Here the CDR3 DNA reads TGTGCCAGCAGTTTAGGAGCAGGGGGAGGTCAGCCCCAGCATTTT.